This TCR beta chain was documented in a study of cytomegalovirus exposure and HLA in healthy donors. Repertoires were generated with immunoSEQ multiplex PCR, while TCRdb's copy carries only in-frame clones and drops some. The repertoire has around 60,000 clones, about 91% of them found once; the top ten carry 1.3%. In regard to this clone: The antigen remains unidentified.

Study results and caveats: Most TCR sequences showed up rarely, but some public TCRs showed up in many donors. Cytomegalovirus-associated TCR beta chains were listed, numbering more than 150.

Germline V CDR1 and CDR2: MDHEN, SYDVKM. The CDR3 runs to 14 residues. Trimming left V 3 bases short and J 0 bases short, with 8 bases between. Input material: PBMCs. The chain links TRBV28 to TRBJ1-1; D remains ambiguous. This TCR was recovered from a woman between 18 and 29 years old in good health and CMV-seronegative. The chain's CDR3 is CASSFGLVNTEAFF. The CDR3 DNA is TGTGCCAGCAGTTTCGGTTTGGTGAACACTGAAGCTTTCTTT.